This TCR beta chain originates from a study of T cell changes during pregnancy in multiple sclerosis. The CDR3 runs 15 residues. With 6 bases clipped from V and 5 bases from J, the junction kept 12 bases outside the gene matches. Germline V gene sequence: CDR1 MGHDK, CDR2 SYGVNS. Repertoires were generated with immunoSEQ multiplex PCR, while TCRdb's copy carries only in-frame clones and drops some. The sample contains fewer than 45,000 clones, about nine tenths of which appear only once. The source is a female donor in good health, enrolled as a control in a pregnancy study. The sample here was peripheral blood, taken in the second trimester of pregnancy. V usage is TRBV25-1 and J usage is TRBJ2-5, with 7 bases lining up with TRBD1. CDR3 sequence: CASSPPRGYLETQYF. The CDR3 nucleotides are TGTGCCAGCAGCCCACCCAGGGGGTATTTGGAGACCCAGTACTTC.